These T cell receptor beta chains were read from a single sample in a study of blood T cell repertoires in COVID-19. Assay used: immunoSEQ multiplex PCR; TCRdb lists only in-frame clones, some missing. The sample consists of approximately 200,000 clones, roughly three quarters of them appearing once. The sample comprised peripheral blood. Source of these receptors: a man in his sixties with active or convalescent COVID-19. CDR3s include the opening cysteine and the closing phenylalanine or tryptophan. The order of the fields is D gene, V gene, J gene, CDR3 DNA, CDR3 protein. The D gene is left open where the match is weak.

-	TRBV7-9	TRBJ1-1	TGTGCCAGCAGCTTAGCCCTTAACACTGAAGCTTTCTTT	CASSLALNTEAFF
TRBD1	TRBV5-1	TRBJ2-2	TGCGCCACCTCATCAACAGGGGGCGCCACCGGGGAGCTGTTTTTT	CATSSTGGATGELFF
-	TRBV14	TRBJ2-6	TGTGCCAGCAGCCAAGATTGGGCGGGTTCTGGGGCCAACGTCCTGACTTTC	CASSQDWAGSGANVLTF
TRBD2	TRBV25-1	TRBJ2-7	TGTGCCAGCAGTGAGCTGACTAGCGGGCGCTCCTACGAGCAGTACTTC	CASSELTSGRSYEQYF
-	TRBV5-1	TRBJ2-1	TGCGCCAGCACGGACGGGGGAGGATCCTACAATGAGCAGTTCTTC	CASTDGGGSYNEQFF
TRBD2	TRBV13	TRBJ2-7	TGTGCCAGCAGCTTAGGAGGGACTAGAAGCTCCTACGAGCAGTACTTC	CASSLGGTRSSYEQYF
-	TRBV10-3	TRBJ1-2	TGTGCCATCGGGGGCCCGACTAACTATGGCTACACCTTC	CAIGGPTNYGYTF
-	TRBV7-6	TRBJ2-3	TGTGCCAGCAGCTTATTGAGAGCGGAGCATACTAGCACAGATACGCAGTATTTT	CASSLLRAEHTSTDTQYF
TRBD1	TRBV7-9	TRBJ2-7	TGTGCCAGCAGCTTGACTACAGGGGGCGCGCAGTACTTC	CASSLTTGGAQYF
-	TRBV9	TRBJ2-7	TGTGCCAGCAGCGTAGCTCATACCAGCTACGAGCAGTACTTC	CASSVAHTSYEQYF